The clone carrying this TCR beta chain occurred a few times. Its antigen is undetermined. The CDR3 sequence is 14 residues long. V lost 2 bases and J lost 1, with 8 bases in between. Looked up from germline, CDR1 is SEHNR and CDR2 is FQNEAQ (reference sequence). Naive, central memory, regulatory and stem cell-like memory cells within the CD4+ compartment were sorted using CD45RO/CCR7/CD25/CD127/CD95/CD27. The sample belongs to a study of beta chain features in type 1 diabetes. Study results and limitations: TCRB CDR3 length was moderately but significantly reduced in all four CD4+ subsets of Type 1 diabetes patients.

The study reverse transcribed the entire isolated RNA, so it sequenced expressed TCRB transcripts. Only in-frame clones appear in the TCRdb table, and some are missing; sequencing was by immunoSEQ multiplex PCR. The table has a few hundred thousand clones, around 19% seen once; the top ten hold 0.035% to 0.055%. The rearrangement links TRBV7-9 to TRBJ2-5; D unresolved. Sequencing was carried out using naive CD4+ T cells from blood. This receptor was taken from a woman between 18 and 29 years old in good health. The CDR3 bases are TGTGCCAGCAGCTTATTCAAATCCCAAGAGACCCAGTACTTC. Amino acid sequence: CASSLFKSQETQYF.